These 32 T cell receptor beta chains came from one sample sequenced in a study of T cells after somatic rescue of genetic block. Profiling relied on immunoSEQ multiplex PCR, and the TCRdb table lists in-frame clones only, not all of them. Among tens of thousands of clones listed, 85% to 90% were seen once. The sequenced sample was peripheral blood mononuclear cells (PBMCs). These receptors originate from a woman under 30.

This rearrangement joins TRBV2 to TRBJ1-2; 8 bases agree with TRBD1. CDR1 is SNHLY and CDR2 is FYNNEI in the germline V gene. J was trimmed by 2 bases and V by 3 bases; bases with no gene match: 8. This CDR3 has 16 residues. The DNA for the CDR3 is TGTGCCAGCAGTGACCTCTGGACAGGGAGAAACTATGGCTACACCTTC. It is translated as CASSDLWTGRNYGYTF.

The chain is built from TRBV5-1 and TRBJ2-7, with a weak D call TRBD1 (6 bases). The CDR3 has 14 amino acids. CDR1 and CDR2 (germline): SGHRS, YFSETQ. With 4 bases removed from V and 3 bases from J, the gap between germline ends came to 14 bases. This CDR3 reads CASSLSPDSYEQYF. CDR3 bases: TGCGCCAGCAGCCTCTCCCCGGACAGCTACGAGCAGTACTTC.

The chain is built from TRBV7-9 and TRBJ2-5; the D call may be TRBD1 or TRBD2 (6 bases each). V lost 0 bases and J 6 bases, leaving 14 bases between the germline ends. Germline CDR1 and CDR2: SEHNR and FQNEAQ (reference sequence). The CDR3 consists of 15 residues. For the CDR3, the DNA is TGTGCCAGCAGCTTAGCTGTAGGGGGGCTTAAGACCCAGTACTTC. Translation gives CASSLAVGGLKTQYF.

This chain connects TRBV2 to TRBJ1-2; 7 bases align to TRBD1. CDR3 size: 13 residues. Trimming took 7 bases from V and 7 from J; bases not matched to a gene: 9. The germline V gene has CDR1 SNHLY and CDR2 FYNNEI. In DNA form, the CDR3 reads TGTGCCAGCATTGCAGGGGGTGATGGTGGCTACACCTTC. It codes for CASIAGGDGGYTF.

The CDR3 nucleotides read TGTGCCAGCACCCCCAGCGGGAGAGGTTACAATGAGCAGTTCTTC. This codes for CASTPSGRGYNEQFF. The V call is TRBV28, the J call TRBJ2-1; 8 nucleotides agree with TRBD2. The CDR3 runs 15 residues. V was pared by 7 bases and J by 4 bases, with 9 bases of the junction left unmatched. Germline CDR1 is MDHEN and CDR2 is SYDVKM.

The V gene is TRBV5-1, the J gene TRBJ2-7, with 8 bases that match TRBD1. The V gene end was trimmed by 3 bases and the J gene end by 11 bases; junction bases not matched to a gene: 13. CDR1 and CDR2 (germline): SGHRS, YFSETQ. This CDR3 contains 14 residues. CDR3 nucleotide sequence: TGCGCCAGCAGCTCGGGACAGGAGGGGGTGAAGGAGTACTTC. This gives the protein CASSSGQEGVKEYF.

The rearrangement joins TRBV7-9 to TRBJ1-2; 8 positions match TRBD1. Germline CDR1 is SEHNR and CDR2 is FQNEAQ (reference sequence). The CDR3 is 11 amino acids. The J segment lost 8 bases and the V segment lost 5 bases, leaving 1 base of the junction unmatched. CDR3 region: CASSDRGGYTF. In DNA, the CDR3 is TGTGCCAGCAGCGACAGGGGCGGCTACACCTTC.

V and J are TRBV27 and TRBJ2-4, with D hard to call. Trimming took off 0 bases at V and 1 base at J, with 4 bases between the two ends. Germline V gene sequence: CDR1 MNHEY, CDR2 SMNVEV (reference sequence). The CDR3 is 14 residues long. CDR3 loop: CASSLSTAKNIQYF. Written as DNA, the CDR3 is TGTGCCAGCAGTTTATCCACGGCCAAAAACATTCAGTACTTC.

The chain is built from TRBV11-3 and TRBJ1-1; tentative D call: TRBD1 (5 bases). The CDR3 runs 14 residues. V gave up 5 bases and J gave up 1 base, with 11 bases separating them. Per the germline V gene, CDR1 is SGHNT and CDR2 is YENEEA. The CDR3 DNA reads as TGTGCCAGCAGCCCAGAGGGGCCGAACACTGAAGCTTTCTTT. Its protein is CASSPEGPNTEAFF.

The chain employs TRBV7-2 and TRBJ1-4; D may be TRBD1 (6 bases). The V and J ends lost 5 bases and 4 bases respectively, with 11 bases between them. The V gene's germline CDR1 is SGHTA and CDR2 FQGNSA. This CDR3 has 14 residues. The CDR3 protein is CASSATGINEKLFF. As DNA, the CDR3 is TGTGCCAGCAGCGCCACAGGGATTAATGAAAAACTGTTTTTT.

CDR3 nucleotide sequence: TGTGCCAGCAGTTTGTGGGGGCTGCGTGGCACTGAAGCTTTCTTT. Protein sequence: CASSLWGLRGTEAFF. The chain carries TRBV28 and TRBJ1-1, with D maybe TRBD1 (6 bases). CDR3 length: 15 residues. Germline lookup yields CDR1 MDHEN and CDR2 SYDVKM. The V and J ends lost 3 bases and 4 bases respectively, with 15 bases between them. Using reference TRBV28 and TRBJ1-1 for the parts outside the CDR3, the full variable domain is DVKVTQSSRYLVKRTGEKVFLECVQDMDHENMFWYRQDPGLGLRLIYFSYDVKMKEKGDIPEGYSVSREKKERFSLILESASTNQTSMYLCASSLWGLRGTEAFFGQGTRLTVV.

This chain uses TRBV15 with TRBJ2-3; tentative D call: TRBD2 (6 bases). Per germline, CDR1 LNHNV and CDR2 YYDKDF (reference sequence). The CDR3 has 16 residues. The ends were cut back, 3 bases at V and 2 bases at J, with 15 bases in the middle. CDR3 amino acids: CATSSSKGTPTDTQYF. The CDR3 nucleotides read TGTGCCACCAGCAGCTCCAAGGGGACTCCCACAGATACGCAGTATTTT. The full variable domain, completed using reference TRBV15 and TRBJ2-3, is DAMVIQNPRYQVTQFGKPVTLSCSQTLNHNVMYWYQQKSSQAPKLLFHYYDKDFNNEADTPDNFQSRRPNTSFCFLDIRSPGLGDTAMYLCATSSSKGTPTDTQYFGPGTRLTVL.

The V and J genes are TRBV5-1 and TRBJ1-2; 7 bases are a match to TRBD1. The germline V gene has CDR1 SGHRS and CDR2 YFSETQ. This CDR3 has 14 amino acids. V lost 4 bases and J lost 4; bases outside the gene matches: 7. In nucleotides, the CDR3 is TGCGCCAGCAGCCGAGGACAGGAGGGCTATGGCTACACCTTC. It is translated as CASSRGQEGYGYTF.

CDR3 sequence reads: CASSWGVRQYEQYF. The CDR3 region has the DNA TGTGCCAGTAGTTGGGGGGTGAGACAGTACGAGCAGTACTTC. This chain connects TRBV19 to TRBJ2-7, with D maybe TRBD2 (6 bases). The CDR3 totals 14 residues. Germline CDR1 LNHDA, CDR2 SQIVND (reference sequence). The V and J ends lost 5 bases and 4 bases respectively, with 15 bases between them.

This chain links TRBV28 with TRBJ1-1, with TRBD1 matching 10 bases. The CDR3 runs to 20 residues. With 1 base clipped from V and 3 bases from J, the junction kept 17 bases outside the gene matches. Per the germline V gene, CDR1 is MDHEN and CDR2 is SYDVKM. The CDR3 DNA reads as TGTGCCAGCAGTTTATTGGGCTTCGGACAGGGGGATCGTAGGTACACTGAAGCTTTCTTT. Residues: CASSLLGFGQGDRRYTEAFF.

This clone came up once. At one boundary the junction diverges from the germline segment, which might be a read error. The chain links TRBV7-7 to TRBJ2-1; D tentatively fits TRBD1 or TRBD2 (5 bases each). The CDR3 consists of 13 residues. Per the germline V gene, CDR1 is SSHAT and CDR2 is FNYEAQ (reference sequence). The CDR3 protein is CASSLGPGAEQFF. The CDR3, as DNA: TGTGCTAGCAGCTTAGGACCCGGGGCTGAGCAGTTCTTC.

The CDR3 DNA sequence: TGTGCCAGCACTAGACTAGCGGGGACACCCTACAATGAGCAGTTCTTC. Protein product: CASTRLAGTPYNEQFF. The chain uses TRBV2 and TRBJ2-1, with TRBD2 matching over 11 bases. Germline CDR1 SNHLY, CDR2 FYNNEI. This CDR3 spans 16 amino acids. V trimming: 7 bases; J trimming: 2 bases; junction bases outside the gene matches: 7.

The chain uses TRBV5-6 and TRBJ1-1; no definite D call. Trimming stripped 4 bases from V and 3 bases from J, with 7 bases between. The CDR3 length is 12 residues. CDR1 and CDR2 (germline): SGHDT, YYEEEE. CDR3 protein: CASSLWDTEAFF. CDR3 bases: TGTGCCAGCAGCCTCTGGGACACTGAAGCTTTCTTT. The complete variable domain, with remaining parts taken from reference TRBV5-6 and TRBJ1-1, reads DAGVTQSPTHLIKTRGQQVTLRCSPKSGHDTVSWYQQALGQGPQFIFQYYEEEERQRGNFPDRFSGHQFPNYSSELNVNALLLGDSALYLCASSLWDTEAFFGQGTRLTVV.

This sequence joins TRBV7-9 and TRBJ1-6, with a weak D call TRBD1 (6 bases). This CDR3 spans 15 amino acids. Germline loops: CDR1 SEHNR, CDR2 FQNEAQ (reference sequence). The germline V and J ends were trimmed by 5 bases and 5 bases, with 13 bases remaining between them. The CDR3 protein is CASSRQAPDNSPLHF. For the CDR3, the DNA is TGTGCCAGCAGCCGACAGGCGCCTGATAATTCACCCCTCCACTTT.

With respect to this clone: Distinct nucleotide sequences in the sample also encode this CDR3. This chain links TRBV9 with TRBJ2-7; D is ambiguous. This CDR3 has 12 amino acids. Germline V gives CDR1 SGDLS, CDR2 YYNGEE. V shed 0 bases and J shed 3 bases, with 4 bases lying between them. CDR3 region: CASSVDGYEQYF. CDR3 sequence (DNA): TGTGCCAGCAGCGTAGATGGCTACGAGCAGTACTTC.

The chain is built from TRBV11-3 and TRBJ2-5; D gene ambiguous. CDR3 length equals 12 residues. Germline assignment: CDR1 SGHNT and CDR2 YENEEA. V lost 1 base and J lost 4, with 4 bases in between. CDR3 coding DNA: TGTGCCAGCAGCTTAGGATCAGAGACCCAGTACTTC. It translates to CASSLGSETQYF.

The rearrangement uses TRBV7-9 and TRBJ2-3; D gene unclear. This CDR3 is built from 12 residues. The V gene's germline CDR1 is SEHNR and CDR2 FQNEAQ (reference sequence). The V and J ends lost 6 bases and 6 bases respectively, with 10 bases between them. The CDR3 DNA reads as TGTGCCAGCAGTTTCTACGGTGATACGCAGTATTTT. Translation: CASSFYGDTQYF.

This chain joins TRBV5-1 and TRBJ2-7, with a weak D call TRBD1 (6 bases). Trimming removed 4 bases from V and 0 bases from J, with 11 bases in between. This CDR3 is built from 14 residues. Germline values: CDR1 SGHRS, CDR2 YFSETQ. CDR3 in amino acids: CASSRDTHSYEQYF. CDR3 nucleotides: TGCGCCAGCAGCCGGGACACACACTCCTACGAGCAGTACTTC.

CDR3 DNA: TGTGCCAGCAGGGGAGGGAGGTTTACTGGAAACACCATATATTTT. Its translation is CASRGGRFTGNTIYF. The chain joins TRBV6-1 to TRBJ1-3; no clear D. With 6 bases removed from V and 2 bases from J, the gap between germline ends came to 14 bases. Germline CDR1 reads MNHNS; CDR2 reads SASEGT. The CDR3 has 15 residues.

The chain links TRBV27 to TRBJ2-7; no clear D gene. The CDR3 length is 14 residues. Germline V CDR1 and CDR2: MNHEY, SMNVEV (reference sequence). V was clipped by 5 bases and J by 6 bases, with 17 bases between them. The CDR3, as DNA: TGTGCCAGCAGTCCCCTGACCGGGCCGGGCGAGCAGTACTTC. As protein: CASSPLTGPGEQYF.

The J gene is TRBJ2-5, the V gene TRBV7-2; 8 nucleotides line up with TRBD1. Germline lookup yields CDR1 SGHTA and CDR2 FQGNSA. V trimming: 3 bases; J trimming: 5 bases; junction bases outside the gene matches: 5. CDR3 size: 14 residues. The CDR3 sequence: CASSFNRGDETQYF. The DNA of the CDR3 is TGTGCCAGCAGCTTTAACAGGGGGGACGAGACCCAGTACTTC.

The V gene is TRBV5-6, the J gene TRBJ2-5, with D uncertain. Germline V lookup: CDR1 SGHDT, CDR2 YYEEEE. The germline V and J ends were trimmed by 3 bases and 4 bases, with 10 bases remaining between them. This CDR3 has 13 amino acids. CDR3 residues: CASSSPPPETQYF. The DNA for the CDR3 is TGTGCCAGCAGCTCCCCCCCGCCAGAGACCCAGTACTTC. Using reference TRBV5-6 and TRBJ2-5 for the parts outside the CDR3, the full variable domain is DAGVTQSPTHLIKTRGQQVTLRCSPKSGHDTVSWYQQALGQGPQFIFQYYEEEERQRGNFPDRFSGHQFPNYSSELNVNALLLGDSALYLCASSSPPPETQYFGPGTRLLVL.

The V call is TRBV2, the J call TRBJ2-4; the D is unclear. V lost 6 bases and J 8 bases, leaving 17 bases between the germline ends. Per the germline V gene, CDR1 is SNHLY and CDR2 is FYNNEI. The CDR3 covers 14 residues. CDR3 protein: CASRADVGRDIQYF. The CDR3 coding sequence is TGTGCCAGCAGGGCTGATGTAGGACGAGACATTCAGTACTTC.

V usage is TRBV6-5 and J usage is TRBJ1-2; the D is unclear. This CDR3 contains 14 residues. Germline V gives CDR1 MNHEY, CDR2 SVGAGI. Trimming stripped 7 bases from V and 5 bases from J, with 17 bases between. CDR3 coding DNA: TGTGCCAGCATCAGGCGTCCCGGCCAGTATGGCTACACCTTC. It is translated as CASIRRPGQYGYTF.

The chain carries TRBV7-9 and TRBJ2-5; 8 bases map to TRBD1. CDR3 size: 15 residues. Per the germline V gene, CDR1 is SEHNR and CDR2 is FQNEAQ (reference sequence). V trimming: 5 bases; J trimming: 5 bases; junction bases outside the gene matches: 10. The CDR3 region has the DNA TGTGCCAGCAGCCCTAGACAGGGGATCGGGGAGACCCAGTACTTC. Translated: CASSPRQGIGETQYF.

This chain connects TRBV7-2 to TRBJ1-1; 8 bases are a match to TRBD1. Germline assignment: CDR1 SGHTA and CDR2 FQGNSA. The junction had 15 bases not matched to a gene; V was cut back by 2 bases and J by 7 bases. The length of the CDR3 is 17 residues. CDR3 protein: CASSLRPKGTGSNEAFF. The CDR3 nucleotides read TGTGCCAGCAGCTTACGCCCGAAGGGGACAGGCAGTAATGAAGCTTTCTTT.

The chain joins TRBV30 to TRBJ2-2, with D perhaps matching TRBD1 (5 bases). The germline CDR1 and CDR2 sequences are GTSNPN and SVGIG (reference sequence). The germline V and J ends were trimmed by 3 bases and 7 bases, with 9 bases remaining between them. The CDR3 is 12 residues long. DNA for the CDR3: TGTGCCTGGAGAGGGGTAAACGGGGAGCTGTTTTTT. Amino acid sequence: CAWRGVNGELFF.